This record covers a single T cell receptor beta chain. The data belong to a study of blood T cell repertoires in COVID-19. The CDR3 is 17 amino acids. Germline V gives CDR1 LGHDT, CDR2 YNNKEL (reference sequence). The ends were cut back, 0 bases at V and 3 bases at J, with 14 bases in the middle. Only in-frame clones appear in the TCRdb table, and some are missing; sequencing was by immunoSEQ multiplex PCR. Seen here are 140,000 to 150,000 clones, roughly 89% observed once, and the top ten hold more than 4.5%. J is TRBJ2-2 and V is TRBV3-1 (or the pseudogene TRBV3-2); a weak D match, TRBD1 (6 bases). The receptor comes from a woman between 45 and 65 years old who had been exposed to COVID-19. What was sequenced was PBMCs or T cells enriched from blood (not recorded which). DNA for the CDR3: TGTGCCAGCAGCCAAGATCAATGGACAGCGGACACCGGGGAGCTGTTTTTT. Its protein product is CASSQDQWTADTGELFF.